The 21 T cell receptor beta chains reported below all come from one sample, sequenced in a study of T cells after somatic rescue of genetic block. Method: immunoSEQ multiplex PCR; TCRdb's copy keeps in-frame clones and lacks some. The profile shows under 15,000 clones, over 60% of them singletons. The sequencing sample was made of peripheral blood mononuclear cells (PBMCs). The origin of the receptors is a boy aged 10-17 years.

This chain uses TRBV28 with TRBJ1-5; TRBD1 might be the D (6 bases). Germline loops: CDR1 MDHEN, CDR2 SYDVKM. The CDR3 loop spans 15 amino acids. Trimming removed 6 bases from V and 7 bases from J, with 19 bases in between. The CDR3 protein is CASRRGDTRGQPQHF. The DNA for the CDR3 is TGTGCCAGCAGGCGCGGGGACACCCGAGGGCAGCCCCAGCATTTT.

By sample share, this clone is medium-sized. The chain employs TRBV5-1 and TRBJ2-1; 9 bases map to TRBD2. This CDR3 region has 14 residues. In germline, CDR1 is SGHRS, CDR2 YFSETQ. V lost 6 bases and J lost 8; bases outside the gene matches: 9. The CDR3, as DNA: TGCGCCAGCACCTACAGCGGGGGGATCTATGAGCAGTTCTTC. Protein product: CASTYSGGIYEQFF.

CDR3 nucleotides: TGTGCCAGCAGTTACTCAGGGGTGGGACAGGCTTACGAGCAGTACTTC. Translating it yields CASSYSGVGQAYEQYF. The chain uses TRBV6-5 and TRBJ2-7; 8 nucleotides line up with TRBD1. Germline CDR1 and CDR2: MNHEY and SVGAGI. The CDR3 extends over 16 amino acids. J lost 4 bases, V lost 0 bases, and 8 bases had no gene match.

This sequence joins TRBV5-4 and TRBJ2-3, with D possibly matching TRBD1 (6 bases). V was shortened by 4 bases and J by 3 bases, with 21 bases between the two germline ends. Germline V gene data show CDR1 as SGHNT and CDR2 as YYREEE (reference sequence). The CDR3 consists of 17 residues. The DNA of the CDR3 is TGTGCCAGCAGCCCGGCTACAGGGTCCCCCGGGACAGATACGCAGTATTTT. Translating it yields CASSPATGSPGTDTQYF.

The chain is built from TRBV10-1 and TRBJ2-3; D gene ambiguous. The CDR3 is 10 residues long. CDR1 is WNHNN and CDR2 is SYGVQD in the germline V gene (reference sequence). The CDR3 DNA sequence: TGCCTAGGGCCTCGGGATACGCAGTATTTT. It codes for CLGPRDTQYF.

The chain recombines TRBV5-1 with TRBJ1-1; possible D gene TRBD1, 5 bases. CDR1 and CDR2 from the germline V gene are SGHRS and YFSETQ. The V gene lost 1 base and the J gene lost 1 base, with 8 bases spanning the gap. The CDR3 contains 14 residues. DNA of the CDR3: TGCGCCAGCAGCTTGACAGGACCGAACACTGAAGCTTTCTTT. Its protein product is CASSLTGPNTEAFF.

The chain couples TRBV10-3 to TRBJ1-6; D uncertain. With 11 bases removed from V and 6 bases from J, the gap between germline ends came to 17 bases. CDR1 and CDR2 from the germline V gene are ENHRY and SYGVKD. The CDR3 totals 14 residues. The CDR3 region is CASSGPGSNSPLHF. The CDR3 nucleotides are TGTGCCTCCTCAGGACCAGGTTCTAATTCACCCCTCCACTTT.

The rearrangement links TRBV23-1 to TRBJ2-7; TRBD1 matches at 8 bases. TRBV23-1 is known as an ORF, though its function is uncertain. The V gene end was trimmed by 6 bases and the J gene end by 9 bases; junction bases not matched to a gene: 4. The CDR3 is made up of 11 amino acids. The DNA of the CDR3 is TGCGCCAGCAGCCCCGGGACAGGGCAGTACTTC. The encoded protein is CASSPGTGQYF.

This clone is medium-sized in the sample. The chain carries TRBV10-3 and TRBJ2-7, with 9 positions matching TRBD1. The V gene's germline CDR1 is ENHRY and CDR2 SYGVKD. The trim removed 6 bases at V and 3 bases at J, leaving 6 bases unmatched. CDR3 length equals 14 residues. The CDR3 DNA reads as TGTGCCATCAGGCCGGGACAGGGAGGCTACGAGCAGTACTTC. Its protein is CAIRPGQGGYEQYF.

V is TRBV11-3 and J is TRBJ2-3, with D possibly being TRBD2 (5 bases). Per germline, CDR1 SGHNT and CDR2 YENEEA. The V end was cut by 1 base, the J end by 4 bases, with 12 bases between. This CDR3 is 15 amino acids long. The CDR3 bases are TGTGCCAGCAGCTTAGGAGAGGGAAAGGCAGATACGCAGTATTTT. This encodes CASSLGEGKADTQYF.

The chain combines TRBV2 with TRBJ1-2; no clear D. This CDR3 has 13 amino acids. V lost 6 bases and J lost 3, with 11 bases in between. The germline CDR1 and CDR2 sequences are SNHLY and FYNNEI. The CDR3 here is CASSVREDYGYTF. The CDR3 DNA reads TGTGCCAGCAGCGTTAGGGAGGACTATGGCTACACCTTC.

The chain couples TRBV5-7 to TRBJ2-1; tentative D call: TRBD1 (5 bases). TRBV5-7 is identified as an open reading frame with a role that is uncertain. V was clipped by 4 bases and J by 6 bases, with 11 bases between them. The CDR3 covers 13 residues. The CDR3 DNA reads TGTGCCAGCAGCCTGGACATTTCCAATGAGCAGTTCTTC. It codes for CASSLDISNEQFF.

The chain carries TRBV9 and TRBJ1-1; D perhaps matches TRBD1 (6 bases). There are 13 residues in the CDR3. Germline V gene sequence: CDR1 SGDLS, CDR2 YYNGEE. V lost 2 bases and J lost 7, with 12 bases in between. This CDR3 is CASSVLTRGEAFF. The CDR3 bases are TGTGCCAGCAGCGTCTTAACCAGGGGTGAAGCTTTCTTT.

The V call is TRBV10-3, the J call TRBJ2-4; 7 positions match TRBD1. The CDR3 length is 15 residues. Germline V gene data show CDR1 as ENHRY and CDR2 as SYGVKD. With 0 bases clipped from V and 1 base from J, the junction kept 0 bases outside the gene matches. The DNA for the CDR3 is TGTGCCATCAGTGAGTCACAGGGGGCCAAAAACATTCAGTACTTC. It translates to CAISESQGAKNIQYF.

V and J are TRBV30 and TRBJ2-7; D is unclear. V dropped 0 bases and J dropped 6 bases, with 9 bases sitting between them. This CDR3 spans 12 amino acids. Looked up from germline, CDR1 is GTSNPN and CDR2 is SVGIG (reference sequence). For the CDR3, the DNA is TGTGCCTGGAGTGTACCCCCTGCCGAGCAGTACTTC. Its protein is CAWSVPPAEQYF. Supplemented by reference TRBV30 and TRBJ2-7, the full variable domain reads SQTIHQWPATLVQPVGSPLSLECTVEGTSNPNLYWYRQAAGRGLQLLFYSVGIGQISSEVPQNLSASRPQDRQFILSSKKLLLSDSGFYLCAWSVPPAEQYFGPGTRLTVT.

The gene calls are TRBV10-3 and TRBJ2-1; no clear D. Germline loops: CDR1 ENHRY, CDR2 SYGVKD. CDR3 length equals 16 residues. The ends were cut back, 0 bases at V and 4 bases at J, with 13 bases in the middle. Here the CDR3 DNA reads TGTGCCATCAGTGAGTCAATGGCTCCACCTTACAATGAGCAGTTCTTC. It codes for CAISESMAPPYNEQFF.

The chain joins TRBV14 to TRBJ1-4; a possible D gene is TRBD1 (6 bases). This CDR3 has 12 residues. V lost 6 bases and J lost 10, with 12 bases in between. Germline CDR1 reads SGHDN; CDR2 reads FVKESK. The CDR3 bases are TGTGCCAGCAGTGAGGGGGACGGAAAACTGTTTTTT. Its translation is CASSEGDGKLFF.

This sequence joins TRBV19 and TRBJ2-3, with 8 bases lining up with TRBD2. Trimming cost V 7 bases and J 4 bases; bases outside gene matches: 4. This CDR3 has 13 amino acids. The V gene's germline CDR1 is LNHDA and CDR2 SQIVND (reference sequence). CDR3 DNA sequence: TGTGCCAGTAATGCCGGGAGGGCAGATACGCAGTATTTT. Translation gives CASNAGRADTQYF.

In this sample, this clone turned up once. The chain carries TRBV6-1 and TRBJ1-5; tentatively, D is TRBD1 (5 bases). This CDR3 has 13 residues. V lost 6 bases and J lost 6, with 12 bases in between. Germline CDR1 is MNHNS and CDR2 is SASEGT. CDR3 DNA: TGTGCCAGCAGCCACGGGACGGTTCAGCCCCAGCATTTT. The encoded protein is CASSHGTVQPQHF.

The chain is built from TRBV30 and TRBJ1-5; TRBD1 is a possible D gene (6 bases). CDR1 GTSNPN and CDR2 SVGIG come from the germline V gene (reference sequence). Trimming shortened V by 2 bases and J by 2 bases, and 10 bases separated the two germline ends. The CDR3 contains 14 residues. The CDR3 bases are TGTGCCTGGAGTCTCAACAGGGGCAATCAGCCCCAGCATTTT. Encoded protein: CAWSLNRGNQPQHF.

The chain joins TRBV18 to TRBJ2-3; TRBD1 matches at 9 bases. CDR1 is KGHSH and CDR2 is LQKENI in the germline V gene. CDR3 length equals 13 residues. The junction had 3 bases not matched to a gene; V was cut back by 8 bases and J by 3 bases. CDR3 sequence (DNA): TGTGCCAGCAGAGACAGGGGGACAGATACGCAGTATTTT. Translation: CASRDRGTDTQYF. The variable domain in full, completed from reference TRBV18 and TRBJ2-3, reads NAGVMQNPRHLVRRRGQEARLRCSPMKGHSHVYWYRQLPEEGLKFMVYLQKENIIDESGMPKERFSAEFPKEGPSILRIQQVVRGDSAAYFCASRDRGTDTQYFGPGTRLTVL.